The clone carrying this TCR beta chain showed up just a few times. Template material for amplifying TCR beta CDR3 regions consisted of RNA transcripts. First-round RT-PCR of the TCR CDR3 relied on the HTBI primer set. From the multiplex PCR reads, TCRdb called clonotypes with MiXCR, one entry per CDR3 protein. This table has a few hundred thousand distinct CDR3 sequences, approximately 15% appearing once. V gave up 9 bases and J gave up 7 bases, with 21 bases separating them. The CDR3 is 15 residues long. The germline gives CDR1 SGHAT, CDR2 FQNNGV. This entry comes from a study of T cells in Graves' hyperthyroidism and ophthalmopathy. Study context: The blood sample was taken at first diagnosis, before treatment began.

Graves' hyperthyroidism was deemed stable given no ophthalmopathy progression within 18 months. Material: blood. This chain joins TRBV11-2 and TRBJ2-2; D may be TRBD2 (6 bases). This clonotype was obtained from a woman in her twenties or thirties with Graves' hyperthyroidism. CDR3 region: CASRTGVLRGGELFF. The CDR3 DNA sequence: TGTGCCAGTCGGACGGGGGTCCTTCGCGGCGGGGAGCTGTTTTTT.